This T cell receptor (beta chain) originates from a study of T cell responses to AZD1222 COVID-19 vaccine. Repertoires were generated with immunoSEQ multiplex PCR, while TCRdb's copy carries only in-frame clones and drops some. The sample carries about 110,000 clones, 80% to 95% recorded once. The germline V and J ends were trimmed by 5 bases and 5 bases, with 18 bases remaining between them. Germline V gene sequence: CDR1 SEHNR, CDR2 FQNEAQ (reference sequence). The CDR3 length is 15 residues. The receptor was isolated from an adult who received the AZD1222 COVID-19 vaccine. The sequences come from peripheral blood, collected 28 days after the second AZD1222 dose. This chain links TRBV7-9 with TRBJ1-2; D uncertain. CDR3: CASSLALPAPYGYTF. Here the CDR3 DNA reads TGTGCCAGCAGCCTGGCACTCCCTGCCCCTTATGGCTACACCTTC.